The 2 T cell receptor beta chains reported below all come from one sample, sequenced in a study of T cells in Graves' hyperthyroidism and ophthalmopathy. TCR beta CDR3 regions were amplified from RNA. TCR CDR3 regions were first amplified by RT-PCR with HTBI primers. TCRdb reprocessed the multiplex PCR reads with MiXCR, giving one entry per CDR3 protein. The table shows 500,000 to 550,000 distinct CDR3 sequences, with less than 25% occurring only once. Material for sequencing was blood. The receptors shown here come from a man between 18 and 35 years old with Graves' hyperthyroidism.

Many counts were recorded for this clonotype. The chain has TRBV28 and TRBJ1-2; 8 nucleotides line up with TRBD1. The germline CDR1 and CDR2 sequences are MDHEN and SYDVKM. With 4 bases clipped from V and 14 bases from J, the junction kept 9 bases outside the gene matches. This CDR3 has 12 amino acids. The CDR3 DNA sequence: TGTGCCAGCAGTTATGGGGACAGGTCGTCTACCTTC. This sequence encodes CASSYGDRSSTF.

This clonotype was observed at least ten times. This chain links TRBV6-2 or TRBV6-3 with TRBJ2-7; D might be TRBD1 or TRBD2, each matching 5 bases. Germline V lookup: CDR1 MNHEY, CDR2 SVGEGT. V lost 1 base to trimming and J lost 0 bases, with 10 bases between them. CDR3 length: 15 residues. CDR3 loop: CASSYWGRTSYEQYF. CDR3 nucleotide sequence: TGTGCCAGCAGTTACTGGGGACGGACCTCCTACGAGCAGTACTTC.